This T cell receptor (beta chain) was captured in a study of regulatory T cells in long-lasting Graves disease. Arm-PCR with iRepertoire HTBI primers amplified the CDR3 regions for these TCR beta libraries. Each CDR3 protein gets one entry after TCRdb re-called the multiplex PCR reads with MiXCR. The sample has 380,000 or so distinct CDR3 sequences, about 16% seen once. Study-level results: The study found TRBV28, TRBJ1-2 and TRBJ2-5 favored in persistent disease. Comparison showed that persistent patients shared more public clonotypes (about 2,600) than new patients (966).

Stated time point: newly diagnosed GD, antithyroid drugs for less than 3 months. Preparation of the TCR library used RNA extracted from PBMCs. Trimming cost V 5 bases and J 0 bases, with 17 bases left between them. CDR1 is SEHNR, CDR2 FQNEAQ, per germline (reference sequence). The CDR3 is made up of 17 amino acids. This clonotype showed up just once. The antigen remains undetermined. This sample was also put to use in a study of T cells in Graves' hyperthyroidism and ophthalmopathy. That source adds: Diagnostic assessment was based on clinical symptoms, serum thyroxine and TRAb, thyroid ultrasound and orbital computed tomography. Blood also showed most of the thyroid clonotypes that were expanded above 0.001.

This TCR derives from a woman under 30 with Graves disease. Sequences were derived from peripheral blood mononuclear cells (PBMCs), sampled at new diagnosis, from a patient treated with antithyroid drugs. J is TRBJ2-1 and V is TRBV7-9, with D possibly matching TRBD1 (5 bases). CDR3 protein: CASSHDWGRSSYNEQFF. As DNA, the CDR3 is TGTGCCAGCAGCCATGATTGGGGCCGAAGCTCCTACAATGAGCAGTTCTTC.